Following are 8 T cell receptor beta chains from one sample sequenced in a study of shared T cell receptors in the human thymus. Measured with immunoSEQ multiplex PCR; TCRdb has only the in-frame clones, and not every one. The sample consists of some 660,000 clones, approximately 89% of them appearing once. Another study also made use of these data, one on human thymus T cells.

The sequenced material came from thymocytes. The receptors derive from a boy less than two years old with a congenital heart defect.

The J gene is TRBJ2-3, the V gene TRBV11-3; D is perhaps TRBD2 (6 bases). The germline V gene has CDR1 SGHNT and CDR2 YENEEA. Trimming left V 0 bases short and J 1 base short, with 11 bases between. The CDR3 is 16 residues long. This CDR3 is CASSLDRGSGTDTQYF. CDR3 bases: TGTGCCAGCAGCTTAGACCGGGGGAGCGGCACAGATACGCAGTATTTT.

The rearrangement uses TRBV7-8 and TRBJ2-2; possibly TRBD2 for D (5 bases). Trimming shortened V by 4 bases and J by 7 bases, and 13 bases separated the two germline ends. Germline V lookup: CDR1 SGHVS, CDR2 FQNEAQ. The CDR3 has 14 amino acids. The CDR3 is CASSSTSGNGELFF. The CDR3 bases are TGTGCCAGCAGCTCTACTTCGGGGAACGGGGAGCTGTTTTTT.

The gene calls are TRBV7-2 and TRBJ2-7; weak D call: TRBD1 (5 bases). V was pared by 5 bases and J by 3 bases, with 14 bases between. Looked up from germline, CDR1 is SGHTA and CDR2 is FQGNSA. This CDR3 is 14 amino acids long. The CDR3 is CASSQPGIVYEQYF. The CDR3 DNA reads TGTGCCAGCAGCCAGCCAGGGATAGTCTACGAGCAGTACTTC.

This rearrangement joins TRBV9 to TRBJ1-4; D is possibly TRBD1 (5 bases). Germline V gene data show CDR1 as SGDLS and CDR2 as YYNGEE. This CDR3 contains 14 residues. V gave up 2 bases and J gave up 2 bases, with 7 bases separating them. DNA of the CDR3: TGTGCCAGCAGCGTCCGACAGACTAATGAAAAACTGTTTTTT. Translation: CASSVRQTNEKLFF.

This clone was detected only once. V gene TRBV5-1 combines with J gene TRBJ2-7, with a weak D call TRBD1 (5 bases). The CDR3 spans 15 residues. Germline V gives CDR1 SGHRS, CDR2 YFSETQ. Trimming took 2 bases from V and 5 from J, leaving 17 bases between them. CDR3 region: CASSLPHTGGDEQYF. CDR3 in DNA: TGCGCCAGCAGCTTACCCCATACAGGTGGCGACGAGCAGTACTTC. Looking up the rest from reference TRBV5-1 and TRBJ2-7 gives the full variable domain: KAGVTQTPRYLIKTRGQQVTLSCSPISGHRSVSWYQQTPGQGLQFLFEYFSETQRNKGNFPGRFSGRQFSNSRSEMNVSTLELGDSALYLCASSLPHTGGDEQYFGPGTRLTVT.

The CDR3 protein is CASPPPTGGTYGYTF. The CDR3 DNA is TGTGCCAGCCCCCCCCCTACAGGGGGCACCTATGGCTACACCTTC. V usage is TRBV6-5 and J usage is TRBJ1-2, with TRBD1 matching 9 bases. CDR1 is MNHEY and CDR2 is SVGAGI in the germline V gene. The CDR3 is 15 amino acids. Trimming at V came to 8 bases and at J to 4 bases, leaving 11 bases not matched to a gene.

This clone was found once. The chain joins TRBV5-1 to TRBJ2-3, with TRBD1 matching 8 bases. Germline V gene lookup returns CDR1 SGHRS and CDR2 YFSETQ. The CDR3 loop spans 16 amino acids. V was clipped by 0 bases and J by 4 bases; unmatched bases: 7. The CDR3 reads CASSLAGQGHPDTQYF. The CDR3 nucleotides are TGCGCCAGCAGCTTGGCCGGACAGGGCCACCCAGATACGCAGTATTTT.

The chain has TRBV28 and TRBJ1-4, with D possibly matching TRBD1 (6 bases). CDR3 size: 15 residues. V dropped 6 bases and J dropped 4 bases, with 15 bases sitting between them. CDR1 and CDR2 (germline): MDHEN, SYDVKM. In DNA, the CDR3 is TGTGCCAGCAGGAGGTCGGACAGCAGTAATGAAAAACTGTTTTTT. Translating gives CASRRSDSSNEKLFF.